This T cell receptor beta chain is from a study of blood T cell repertoires in COVID-19. The overall study: The cDNA or gDNA used as material had been derived from T cells, B-cell-depleted T cells, or PBMCs.

The germline V and J ends were trimmed by 3 bases and 6 bases, with 9 bases remaining between them. The germline CDR1 and CDR2 sequences are SNHLY and FYNNEI. The CDR3 loop spans 13 amino acids. In the authors' methods: The assay estimated nucleated cells by amplifying reference gene primers. Data came from immunoSEQ multiplex PCR; TCRdb stores just in-frame clones and leaves some out. That table supplies the V and J calls and clone size; D and trimming were determined from the DNA. The sample lists some 200,000 clones, around nine tenths seen once, with less than 3% in the top ten. This TCR derives from a man aged 40-50 years with active or convalescent COVID-19. Material for sequencing was peripheral blood. The chain has TRBV2 and TRBJ1-5, with D uncertain. CDR3 loop: CASSEFDTQPQHF. CDR3 sequence (DNA): TGTGCCAGCAGTGAGTTTGACACTCAGCCCCAGCATTTT.